The sequence of this T cell receptor beta chain was determined in a study of CD4 T cell repertoires in COVID-19. About the study: Other coronavirus spike proteins restimulated relabeled CFSE-low cells expanded with IL-2 for approximately eleven days.

Study observations and caveats: Some SARS-CoV-2 clonotypes, between about 6.5 and 25%, recurred in SARS-CoV and/or HKU1 cultures. Sharing of several most expanded SARS-CoV-2-reactive clonotypes across memory subsets suggested intraclonal diversification.

Germline V gene lookup returns CDR1 LNHDA and CDR2 SQIVND (reference sequence). This CDR3 spans 14 amino acids. The V gene lost 5 bases and the J gene lost 6 bases, with 14 bases spanning the gap. The table came from immunoSEQ multiplex PCR; TCRdb's copy has only in-frame clones and leaves some out. The sample includes 20,000 to 25,000 clones, 87% of them seen just once. This clone was recorded a few times. Its antigen remains unknown. The memory T cells were sequenced right after ex vivo isolation, without culture. Sequenced material: central memory CD4+ T cells from blood, taken before the COVID-19 pandemic. This TCR came from a human donor who had COVID-19. V gene TRBV19 combines with J gene TRBJ2-1; D might be TRBD2 (5 bases). In DNA, the CDR3 is TGTGCCAGTAGTCAAAACAACGCGGGCAATGAGCAGTTCTTC. Translated, it gives CASSQNNAGNEQFF.